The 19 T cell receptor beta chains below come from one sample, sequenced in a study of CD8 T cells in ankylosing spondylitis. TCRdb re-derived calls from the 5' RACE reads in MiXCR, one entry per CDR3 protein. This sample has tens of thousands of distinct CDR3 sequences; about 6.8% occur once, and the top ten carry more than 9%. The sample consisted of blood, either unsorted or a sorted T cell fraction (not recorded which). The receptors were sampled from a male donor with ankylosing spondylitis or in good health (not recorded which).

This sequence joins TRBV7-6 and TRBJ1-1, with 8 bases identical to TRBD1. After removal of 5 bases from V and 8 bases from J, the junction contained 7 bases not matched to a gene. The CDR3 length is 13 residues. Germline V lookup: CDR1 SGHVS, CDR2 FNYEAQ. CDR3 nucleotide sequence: TGTGCCAGCAGCCTGGGACAGGTGGAAGAAGCTTTCTTT. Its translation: CASSLGQVEEAFF.

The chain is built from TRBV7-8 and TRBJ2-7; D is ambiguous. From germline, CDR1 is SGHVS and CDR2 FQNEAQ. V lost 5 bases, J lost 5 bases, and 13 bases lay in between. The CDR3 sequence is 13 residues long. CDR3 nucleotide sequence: TGTGCCAGCAGCAATCAAGCCAAGAACGAGCAGTACTTC. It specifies CASSNQAKNEQYF.

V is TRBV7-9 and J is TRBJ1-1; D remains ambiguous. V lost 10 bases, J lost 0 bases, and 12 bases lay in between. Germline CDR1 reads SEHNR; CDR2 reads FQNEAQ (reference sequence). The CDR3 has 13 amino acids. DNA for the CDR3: TGTGCCACCGAGCGGCGGGTGAACACTGAAGCTTTCTTT. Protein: CATERRVNTEAFF.

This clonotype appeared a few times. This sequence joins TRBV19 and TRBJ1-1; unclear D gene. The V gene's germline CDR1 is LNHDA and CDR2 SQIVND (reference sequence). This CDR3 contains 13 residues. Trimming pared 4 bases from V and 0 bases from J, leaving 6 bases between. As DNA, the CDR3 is TGTGCCAGTAGTAATACAGTGAACACTGAAGCTTTCTTT. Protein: CASSNTVNTEAFF.

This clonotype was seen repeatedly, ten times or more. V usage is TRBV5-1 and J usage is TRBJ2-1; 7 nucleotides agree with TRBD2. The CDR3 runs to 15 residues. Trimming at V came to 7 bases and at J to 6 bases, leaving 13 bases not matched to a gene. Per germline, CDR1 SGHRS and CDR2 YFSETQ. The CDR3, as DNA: TGCGCCAGCCTCCCGGGCTGGCGGGAGAGCAATGAGCAGTTCTTC. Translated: CASLPGWRESNEQFF.

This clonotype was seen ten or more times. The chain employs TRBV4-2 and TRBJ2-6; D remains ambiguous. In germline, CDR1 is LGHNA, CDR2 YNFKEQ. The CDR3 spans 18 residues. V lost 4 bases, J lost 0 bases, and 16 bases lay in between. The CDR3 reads CASSPDGSISSGANVLTF. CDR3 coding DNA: TGTGCCAGCAGCCCGGACGGATCTATTAGCTCTGGGGCCAACGTCCTGACTTTC.

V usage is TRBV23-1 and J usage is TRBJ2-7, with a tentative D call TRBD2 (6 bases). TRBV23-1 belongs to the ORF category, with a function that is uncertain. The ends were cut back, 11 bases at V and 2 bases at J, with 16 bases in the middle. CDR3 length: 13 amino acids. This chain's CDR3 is CAFNREYPYEQYF. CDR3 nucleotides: TGCGCCTTTAACCGGGAGTATCCCTACGAGCAGTACTTC.

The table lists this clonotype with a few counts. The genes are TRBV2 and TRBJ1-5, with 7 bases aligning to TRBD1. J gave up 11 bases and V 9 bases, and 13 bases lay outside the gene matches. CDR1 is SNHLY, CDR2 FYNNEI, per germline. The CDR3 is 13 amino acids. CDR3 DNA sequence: TGTGCCAGTTCGACAGGGTCGCCCGTGTCCCAGCATTTT. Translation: CASSTGSPVSQHF.

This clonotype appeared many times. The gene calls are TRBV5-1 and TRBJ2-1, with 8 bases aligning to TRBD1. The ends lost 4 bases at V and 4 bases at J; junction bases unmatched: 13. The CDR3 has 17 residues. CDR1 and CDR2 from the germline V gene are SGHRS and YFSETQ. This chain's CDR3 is CASSTDRGSSIYNEQFF. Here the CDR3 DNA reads TGCGCCAGCAGCACCGACAGGGGTTCTTCGATTTACAATGAGCAGTTCTTC.

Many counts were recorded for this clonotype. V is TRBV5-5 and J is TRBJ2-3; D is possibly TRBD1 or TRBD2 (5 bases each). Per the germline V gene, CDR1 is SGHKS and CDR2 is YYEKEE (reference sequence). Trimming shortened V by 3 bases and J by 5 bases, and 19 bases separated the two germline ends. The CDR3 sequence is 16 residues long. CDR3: CASSSTGTTARDTQYF. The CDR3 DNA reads TGTGCCAGCAGCTCCACCGGGACCACGGCACGAGATACGCAGTATTTT.

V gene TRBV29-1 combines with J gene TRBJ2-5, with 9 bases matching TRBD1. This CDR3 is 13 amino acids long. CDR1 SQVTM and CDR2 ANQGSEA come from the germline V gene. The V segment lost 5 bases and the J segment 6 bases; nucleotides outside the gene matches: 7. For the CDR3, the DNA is TGCAGCGTTCGAGCCGGGACAGGGAAGACCCAGTACTTC. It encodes CSVRAGTGKTQYF.

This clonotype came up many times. CDR3 DNA: TGCAGCGTTGAATCGGCAGCCTACCAAGAGACCCAGTACTTC. It specifies CSVESAAYQETQYF. The V and J genes are TRBV29-1 and TRBJ2-5; D uncertain. Germline lookup yields CDR1 SQVTM and CDR2 ANQGSEA. Trimming removed 2 bases from V and 0 bases from J, with 10 bases in between. This CDR3 comprises 14 residues. Looking up the rest from reference TRBV29-1 and TRBJ2-5 gives the full variable domain: SAVISQKPSRDICQRGTSLTIQCQVDSQVTMMFWYRQQPGQSLTLIATANQGSEATYESGFVIDKFPISRPNLTFSTLTVSNMSPEDSSIYLCSVESAAYQETQYFGPGTRLLVL.

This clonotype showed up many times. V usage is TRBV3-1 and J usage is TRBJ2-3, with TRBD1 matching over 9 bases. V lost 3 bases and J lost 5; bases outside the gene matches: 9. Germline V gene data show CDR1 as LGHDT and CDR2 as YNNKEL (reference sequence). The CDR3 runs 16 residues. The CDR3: CASSQRPGQGGDTQYF. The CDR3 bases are TGTGCCAGCAGCCAGCGCCCGGGACAGGGTGGAGATACGCAGTATTTT.

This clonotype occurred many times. CDR3 in amino acids: CASSRWVLTGANVLTF. In nucleotides, the CDR3 is TGTGCCAGCAGCCGTTGGGTTTTAACTGGGGCCAACGTCCTGACTTTC. The chain combines TRBV14 with TRBJ2-6; D gene ambiguous. This CDR3 spans 16 amino acids. Trimming cost V 4 bases and J 2 bases, with 12 bases left between them. In germline, CDR1 is SGHDN, CDR2 FVKESK.

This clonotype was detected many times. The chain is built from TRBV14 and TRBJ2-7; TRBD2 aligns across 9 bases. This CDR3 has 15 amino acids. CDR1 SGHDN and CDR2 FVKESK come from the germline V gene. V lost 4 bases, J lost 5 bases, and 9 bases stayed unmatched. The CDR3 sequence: CASSRSGGRADEQYF. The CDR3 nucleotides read TGTGCCAGCAGCCGATCTGGCGGGAGGGCAGACGAGCAGTACTTC.

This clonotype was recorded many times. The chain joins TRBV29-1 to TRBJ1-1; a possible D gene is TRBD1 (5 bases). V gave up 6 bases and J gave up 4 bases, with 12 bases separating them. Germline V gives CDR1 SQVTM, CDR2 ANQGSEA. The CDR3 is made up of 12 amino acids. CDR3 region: CSVVAGRTEAFF. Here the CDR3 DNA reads TGCAGCGTGGTGGCAGGGCGCACTGAAGCTTTCTTT.

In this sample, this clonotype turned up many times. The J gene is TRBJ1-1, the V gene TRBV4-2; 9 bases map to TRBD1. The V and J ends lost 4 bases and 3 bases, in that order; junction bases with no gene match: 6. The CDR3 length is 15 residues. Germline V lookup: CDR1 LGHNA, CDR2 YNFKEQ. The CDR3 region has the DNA TGTGCCAGCAGCCCAGGGACAGGGTATTACACTGAAGCTTTCTTT. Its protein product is CASSPGTGYYTEAFF.

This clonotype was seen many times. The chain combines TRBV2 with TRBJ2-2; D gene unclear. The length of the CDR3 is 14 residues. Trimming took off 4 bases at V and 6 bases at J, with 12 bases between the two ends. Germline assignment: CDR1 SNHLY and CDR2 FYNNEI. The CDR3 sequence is CASSVRAESGELFF. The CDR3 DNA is TGTGCCAGCAGTGTTCGGGCAGAATCCGGGGAGCTGTTTTTT.

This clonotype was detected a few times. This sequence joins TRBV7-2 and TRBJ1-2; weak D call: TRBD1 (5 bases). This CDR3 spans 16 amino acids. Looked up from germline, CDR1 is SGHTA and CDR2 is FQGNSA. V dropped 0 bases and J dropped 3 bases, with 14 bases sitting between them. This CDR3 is CASSLALTGGDYGYTF. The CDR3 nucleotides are TGTGCCAGCAGCTTAGCGCTAACGGGAGGGGACTATGGCTACACCTTC.